This T cell receptor beta chain was recovered during a study of Ad26.COV2.S vaccination and SARS-CoV-2 variants. Libraries were prepared by immunoSEQ multiplex PCR; TCRdb keeps only in-frame clonotypes and omits some of them. The sample lists 300,000 to 350,000 clones, 90% seen once, with approximately 5.8% in the top ten. V was pared by 5 bases and J by 4 bases, with 17 bases between. The CDR3 totals 15 residues. The germline CDR1 and CDR2 sequences are LGHNT and FRNRAP. Indicated treatment: roughly 19 received Ad26.COV2.S at low or high dose, single or two shots; several received placebo; per-sample allocation not given. Collection of samples fell on day 63 after the first vaccine or placebo injection.

The sample here was peripheral blood, taken in a trial of Ad26.COV2.S vaccine versus placebo. The receptor was derived from a person aged 18-65 years who received the Ad26.COV2.S COVID-19 vaccine or a placebo. The rearrangement links TRBV12-5 to TRBJ1-2; TRBD1 might be the D (6 bases). The CDR3 DNA sequence: TGTGCTAGTGGTCCTAGACAGGAAAAGGGCTATGGCTACACCTTC. Protein sequence: CASGPRQEKGYGYTF.